This T cell receptor (beta chain) was documented in a study of blood T cell repertoires in COVID-19. Study in general: Sites in the United States, Italy and Spain provided acute and convalescent COVID-19 samples. Sources were T cells, B-cell-depleted T cells, or PBMCs; the material itself was cDNA or gDNA.

TCRdb's copy holds only in-frame clones and misses some; the assay was immunoSEQ multiplex PCR. In the table there are approximately 300,000 clones, around 89% of which are singletons. Trimming took off 6 bases at V and 3 bases at J, with 14 bases between the two ends. From germline, CDR1 is MNHEY and CDR2 SMNVEV (reference sequence). CDR3 length equals 15 residues. Sequencing input: peripheral blood. This receptor was identified in a man between 18 and 35 years old who had recovered from COVID-19. This chain joins TRBV27 and TRBJ1-4; the D gene is possibly TRBD1 (6 bases). The chain's CDR3 is CASSRDMRANEKLFF. In DNA form, the CDR3 reads TGTGCCAGCAGCAGGGACATGCGGGCTAATGAAAAACTGTTTTTT.